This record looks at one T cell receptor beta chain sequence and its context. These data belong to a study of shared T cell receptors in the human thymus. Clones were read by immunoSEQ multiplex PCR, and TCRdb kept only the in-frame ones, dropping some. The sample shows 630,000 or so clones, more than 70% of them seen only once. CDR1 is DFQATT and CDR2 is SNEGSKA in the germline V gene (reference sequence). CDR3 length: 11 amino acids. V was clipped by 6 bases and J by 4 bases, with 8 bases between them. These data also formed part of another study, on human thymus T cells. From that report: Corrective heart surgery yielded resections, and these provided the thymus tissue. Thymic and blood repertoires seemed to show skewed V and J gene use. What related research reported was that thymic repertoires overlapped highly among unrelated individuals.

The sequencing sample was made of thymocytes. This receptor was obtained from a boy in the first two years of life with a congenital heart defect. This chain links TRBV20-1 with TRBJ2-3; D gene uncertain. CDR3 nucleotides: TGCAGTGCACTTTCCCCAGATACGCAGTATTTT. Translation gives CSALSPDTQYF.